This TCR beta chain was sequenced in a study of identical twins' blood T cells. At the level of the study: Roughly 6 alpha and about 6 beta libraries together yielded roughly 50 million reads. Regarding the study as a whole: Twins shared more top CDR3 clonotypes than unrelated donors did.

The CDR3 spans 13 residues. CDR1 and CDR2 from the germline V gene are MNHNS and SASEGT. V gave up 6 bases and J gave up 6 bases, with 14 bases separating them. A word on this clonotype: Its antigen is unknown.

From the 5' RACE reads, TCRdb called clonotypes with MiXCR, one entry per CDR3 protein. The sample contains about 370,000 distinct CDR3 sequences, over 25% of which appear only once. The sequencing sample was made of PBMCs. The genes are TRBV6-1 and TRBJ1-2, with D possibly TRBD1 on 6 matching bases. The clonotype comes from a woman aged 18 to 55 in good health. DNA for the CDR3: TGTGCCAGCAGCGAACAGGGTCGGGATGGCTACACCTTC. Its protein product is CASSEQGRDGYTF.